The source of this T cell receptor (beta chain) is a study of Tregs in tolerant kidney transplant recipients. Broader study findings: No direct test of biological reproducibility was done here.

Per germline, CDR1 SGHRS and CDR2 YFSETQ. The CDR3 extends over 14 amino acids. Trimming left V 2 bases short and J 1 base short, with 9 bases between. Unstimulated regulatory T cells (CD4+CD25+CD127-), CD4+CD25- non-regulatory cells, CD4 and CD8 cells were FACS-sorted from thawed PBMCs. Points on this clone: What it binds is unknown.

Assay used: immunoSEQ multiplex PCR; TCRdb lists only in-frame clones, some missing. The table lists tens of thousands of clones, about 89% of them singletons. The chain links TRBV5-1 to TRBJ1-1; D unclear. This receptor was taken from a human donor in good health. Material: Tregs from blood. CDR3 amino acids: CASSLQTKNTEAFF. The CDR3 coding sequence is TGCGCCAGCAGCTTACAGACTAAGAACACTGAAGCTTTCTTT.